The entry below describes one TCR beta chain. Its antigen is undetermined. The source of the sample is a study of T cells in Graves' hyperthyroidism and ophthalmopathy. The wider study: At initial diagnosis, before any treatment had begun, peripheral blood was obtained.

Those with hyperthyroidism were 18 to 65 years old, newly diagnosed, and ill for under 2 months. Germline V gene lookup returns CDR1 SGHRS and CDR2 YFSETQ. With 4 bases removed from V and 3 bases from J, the gap between germline ends came to 19 bases. There are 16 residues in the CDR3. Amplified regions were TCR beta CDR3 sequences from RNA transcripts. First-round RT-PCR with HTBI primers amplified the TCR CDR3 region. One entry per CDR3 protein results from TCRdb running MiXCR on the multiplex PCR reads. This table holds around 300,000 distinct CDR3 sequences, about 16% found once. Regarding the study as a whole: Most thyroid clonotypes expanded above 0.001 were also detected in blood.

This chain links TRBV5-1 with TRBJ1-1; tentatively, D is TRBD1 (6 bases). The sequence came from a woman aged 45-65 years with Graves' hyperthyroidism that later progressed to Graves' ophthalmopathy. Sequenced material: blood. The CDR3 reads CASSLQPRGLDTEAFF. The CDR3 bases are TGCGCCAGCAGCCTCCAGCCTCGGGGGCTCGACACTGAAGCTTTCTTT.